The 18 T cell receptor beta chains below all came from one sample that was sequenced in a study of T cell repertoires in cytomegalovirus infection. In TCRdb, the reads were re-called with MiXCR into one record per CDR3 protein. The sample comprises approximately 250,000 distinct CDR3 sequences, roughly an eighth of which are singletons, and roughly 1.7% rests with the top ten. The sample comprised PBMCs. These receptors came from a human donor in good health (CMV status not recorded). Some clones in this sample may be carry-over from other donors' samples.

The CDR3 sequence: CASSARGATNEKLFF. The CDR3 DNA is TGTGCCAGCAGTGCTCGGGGGGCAACTAATGAAAAACTGTTTTTT. The chain carries TRBV6-2 or TRBV6-3 and TRBJ1-4; a weak D match, TRBD1 (5 bases). Trimming cost V 5 bases and J 0 bases, with 10 bases left between them. This CDR3 comprises 15 residues. The V gene's germline CDR1 is MNHEY and CDR2 SVGEGT.

V usage is TRBV19 and J usage is TRBJ1-5; 7 bases are shared with TRBD1. Trimming took 4 bases from V and 3 from J; bases not matched to a gene: 6. The CDR3 loop spans 15 amino acids. Germline V lookup: CDR1 LNHDA, CDR2 SQIVND (reference sequence). This chain's CDR3 is CASSTRQGYNQPQHF. The CDR3 DNA reads as TGTGCCAGTAGTACCCGACAGGGTTACAATCAGCCCCAGCATTTT.

This clonotype occurred a few times. This rearrangement joins TRBV7-2 to TRBJ1-6; D is possibly TRBD1 (5 bases). The CDR3 loop spans 14 amino acids. Per germline, CDR1 SGHTA and CDR2 FQGNSA. Trimming left V 6 bases short and J 7 bases short, with 13 bases between. The CDR3 loop reads CASSPGLTNSPLHF. The CDR3 bases are TGTGCCAGCAGTCCGGGACTGACCAATTCACCCCTCCACTTT.

This clonotype was seen ten or more times. V and J are TRBV9 and TRBJ2-1, with D uncertain. Trimming took 3 bases from V and 2 from J, leaving 3 bases between them. Per germline, CDR1 SGDLS and CDR2 YYNGEE. The CDR3 covers 12 residues. CDR3 residues: CASSGPYNEQFF. The CDR3 DNA sequence: TGTGCCAGCAGCGGCCCCTACAATGAGCAGTTCTTC.

The chain joins TRBV19 to TRBJ2-7; D tentatively fits TRBD1 or TRBD2 (6 bases each). Germline V gene lookup returns CDR1 LNHDA and CDR2 SQIVND (reference sequence). The CDR3 length is 14 residues. V lost 5 bases and J lost 5, with 16 bases in between. CDR3 coding DNA: TGTGCCAGTAGTCGAGGGGGGACTGGCCACGAGCAGTACTTC. It codes for CASSRGGTGHEQYF.

The CDR3 bases are TGTGCCAGCAGCGTAGATTCGGGGGGGAATGCGCAGTATTTT. Translation: CASSVDSGGNAQYF. This chain links TRBV9 with TRBJ2-3, with 8 bases aligning to TRBD2. This CDR3 has 14 residues. With 0 bases clipped from V and 10 bases from J, the junction kept 7 bases outside the gene matches. The germline V gene has CDR1 SGDLS and CDR2 YYNGEE.

Many counts were recorded for this clonotype. The chain employs TRBV11-2 and TRBJ1-4; D uncertain. CDR3 size: 14 residues. Trimming removed 5 bases from V and 1 base from J, with 8 bases in between. CDR1 and CDR2 from the germline V gene are SGHAT and FQNNGV. DNA of the CDR3: TGTGCCAGCAGCCCGACACTAACTAATGAAAAACTGTTTTTT. Its translation: CASSPTLTNEKLFF.

Concerning this clonotype: One base away lies a much larger clone, so this may be a sequencing read error. The rearrangement links TRBV7-2 to TRBJ2-7, with TRBD1 identical over 8 bases. The V and J ends lost 4 bases and 5 bases, in that order; junction bases with no gene match: 7. Germline loops: CDR1 SGHTA, CDR2 FQGNSA. CDR3 length equals 14 residues. The CDR3, as DNA: TGTGCCAGCAGCTCACAGGGGGGCGGAAACGAGCAGTACTTC. It translates to CASSSQGGGNEQYF.

Note on this clonotype: Compared with germline, one end of the junction differs, possibly owing to a read error. The rearrangement joins TRBV4-1 to TRBJ2-2, with TRBD2 as a possible D gene (6 bases). Germline CDR1 is MGHRA and CDR2 is YSYEKL. This CDR3 has 19 amino acids. Here the CDR3 DNA reads TGTGCCAGCAGCCAAGAACAGCTCGCGGGGCCCAACTGGACCGGGGAGCTGTTTTTT. This encodes CASSQEQLAGPNWTGELFF.

This clonotype was counted between two and nine times. V is TRBV5-1 and J is TRBJ1-5; possibly TRBD1 for D (5 bases). The CDR3 totals 15 residues. Trimming took 4 bases from V and 0 from J, leaving 11 bases between them. The germline V gene has CDR1 SGHRS and CDR2 YFSETQ. CDR3 region: CASSPNGGSNQPQHF. Here the CDR3 DNA reads TGCGCCAGCAGCCCCAACGGGGGTAGCAATCAGCCCCAGCATTTT.

In its sample, this clonotype was seen many times. The chain has TRBV10-3 and TRBJ2-7, with D maybe TRBD1 (5 bases). This CDR3 has 16 residues. Germline V CDR1 and CDR2: ENHRY, SYGVKD. Trimming cost V 3 bases and J 3 bases, with 18 bases left between them. CDR3 sequence reads: CAISDPPGQTYYEQYF. CDR3 nucleotides: TGTGCCATCAGTGACCCCCCAGGGCAGACCTACTACGAGCAGTACTTC.

This clonotype has at least ten counts. The chain has TRBV28 and TRBJ2-3; D gene ambiguous. The ends were cut back, 7 bases at V and 2 bases at J, with 4 bases in the middle. Germline assignment: CDR1 MDHEN and CDR2 SYDVKM. The CDR3 extends over 11 amino acids. The CDR3 reads CASTVTDTQYF. CDR3 in DNA: TGTGCCAGCACTGTCACAGATACGCAGTATTTT. Supplemented by reference TRBV28 and TRBJ2-3, the full variable domain reads DVKVTQSSRYLVKRTGEKVFLECVQDMDHENMFWYRQDPGLGLRLIYFSYDVKMKEKGDIPEGYSVSREKKERFSLILESASTNQTSMYLCASTVTDTQYFGPGTRLTVL.

This clonotype was counted only a few times. This chain joins TRBV6-6 and TRBJ1-1; D not certain. The CDR3 totals 13 residues. Germline V lookup: CDR1 MNHNY, CDR2 SVGAGI (reference sequence). V lost 7 bases and J 2 bases, leaving 11 bases between the germline ends. Written as DNA, the CDR3 is TGTGCCAGCACCGACCCCCTAAACACTGAAGCTTTCTTT. Residues: CASTDPLNTEAFF.

This clonotype came up many times. The chain uses TRBV19 and TRBJ2-6; 7 bases align to TRBD1. The CDR3 consists of 20 residues. V was clipped by 3 bases and J by 0 bases; unmatched bases: 14. Germline CDR1 is LNHDA and CDR2 is SQIVND (reference sequence). DNA of the CDR3: TGTGCCAGTAGTATTCAGGGTCCCCGGACAGGTAGCTCTGGGGCCAACGTCCTGACTTTC. Residues: CASSIQGPRTGSSGANVLTF.

This clonotype was found many times. V usage is TRBV7-2 and J usage is TRBJ2-7, with D hard to call. There are 14 residues in the CDR3. V was trimmed by 3 bases and J by 2 bases, leaving 11 bases between them. From germline, CDR1 is SGHTA and CDR2 FQGNSA. The chain's CDR3 is CASSFGRSPYEQYF. For the CDR3, the DNA is TGTGCCAGCAGCTTTGGCCGGTCCCCCTACGAGCAGTACTTC. The full variable domain, with the rest looked up from reference TRBV7-2 and TRBJ2-7, is GAGVSQSPSNKVTEKGKDVELRCDPISGHTALYWYRQSLGQGLEFLIYFQGNSAPDKSGLPSDRFSAERTGGSVSTLTIQRTQQEDSAVYLCASSFGRSPYEQYFGPGTRLTVT.

This clonotype was counted at least ten times. The chain combines TRBV28 with TRBJ2-7, with 9 bases lining up with TRBD2. The CDR3 runs 16 residues. Per the germline V gene, CDR1 is MDHEN and CDR2 is SYDVKM. The J segment lost 1 base and the V segment lost 3 bases, leaving 7 bases of the junction unmatched. CDR3 sequence: CASSLLAGGSSYEQYF. The CDR3 DNA is TGTGCCAGCAGTTTGCTGGCGGGAGGGTCTTCCTACGAGCAGTACTTC.

This sequence joins TRBV20-1 and TRBJ1-5; unclear D gene. This CDR3 contains 13 residues. Looked up from germline, CDR1 is DFQATT and CDR2 is SNEGSKA (reference sequence). V lost 3 bases, J lost 0 bases, and 6 bases lay in between. DNA of the CDR3: TGCAGTGCTAGCTCCAATAGCAATCAGCCCCAGCATTTT. Its translation is CSASSNSNQPQHF.

This clonotype was counted ten times or more. The chain has TRBV15 and TRBJ1-2; D remains ambiguous. V shed 5 bases and J shed 5 bases, with 18 bases lying between them. The CDR3 spans 15 residues. The germline V gene encodes CDR1 LNHNV and CDR2 YYDKDF (reference sequence). The CDR3 sequence is CATSPRLGSGYGYTF. For the CDR3, the DNA is TGTGCCACCAGCCCTCGTCTGGGCAGTGGGTATGGCTACACCTTC.